The next 26 T cell receptor beta chains were all read from a single sample in a study of spatial heterogeneity in lung cancer. No antigens are known for them. Time point specified: sample taken at primary tumor resection. One entry per CDR3 protein, called by TCRdb with MiXCR from the 5' RACE reads. The table has 1,200 to 1,500 distinct CDR3 sequences, approximately 14% seen once. Broader study findings: The number of expanded tumor alpha and beta chains correlated with mutation number.

Specimen: lung tumor tissue, collected at surgery. The source of these receptors is a male donor with early-stage non-small cell lung cancer.

A few counts support this clonotype. A library prepared for alpha chains yielded this beta chain as an off-target read; its size is of little meaning. The chain is built from TRBV5-5 and TRBJ2-1, with 14 bases aligning to TRBD2. The CDR3 spans 16 residues. V shed 4 bases, J shed 6 bases, and the junction held 6 bases outside the gene matches. CDR1 is SGHKS and CDR2 is YYEKEE in the germline V gene (reference sequence). CDR3 DNA sequence: TGTGCCAGCAGCAGCTCCGGGACTAGCGGGAGCAATGAGCAGTTCTTC. Amino acid sequence: CASSSSGTSGSNEQFF.

By its share, this clonotype is medium-sized. The size of this beta chain means little, since it is a stray read in a library made for alpha chains. J is TRBJ2-3 and V is TRBV27, with D tentatively TRBD2 (6 bases). Per germline, CDR1 MNHEY and CDR2 SMNVEV (reference sequence). There are 18 residues in the CDR3. V lost 2 bases, J lost 2 bases, and 20 bases lay in between. CDR3 sequence: CASSLRMASESITDTQYF. CDR3 sequence (DNA): TGTGCCAGCAGTTTACGCATGGCTAGCGAGAGTATCACAGATACGCAGTATTTT.

This clonotype is medium-sized within its sample. Because this beta chain is a stray read in a library intended to capture alpha chains, its abundance should not be given much weight. The J gene is TRBJ2-1, the V gene TRBV11-2; TRBD2 matches at 11 bases. With 1 base clipped from V and 5 bases from J, the junction kept 1 base outside the gene matches. Per the germline V gene, CDR1 is SGHAT and CDR2 is FQNNGV. The CDR3 is 15 amino acids. CDR3 amino acids: CASSLAGLADNEQFF. For the CDR3, the DNA is TGTGCCAGCAGCTTAGCGGGACTAGCGGACAATGAGCAGTTCTTC.

For this clonotype: This beta chain is an unintended read in a library built for alpha chains; its size means little. This sequence joins TRBV4-1 and TRBJ2-7, with 14 bases identical to TRBD2. Germline assignment: CDR1 MGHRA and CDR2 YSYEKL. The V segment lost 2 bases and the J segment 7 bases; nucleotides outside the gene matches: 7. The CDR3 loop spans 16 amino acids. CDR3 loop: CASSQQTSGRAGEQYF. The CDR3 nucleotides read TGCGCCAGCAGCCAACAGACTAGCGGGAGGGCCGGGGAGCAGTACTTC.

By share, this clonotype ranks as large (0.1 to 1%). This beta chain was picked up by a library intended for alpha chains and is off target, so its count carries little meaning. The V call is TRBV12-3 or TRBV12-4, the J call TRBJ2-1; 7 positions agree with TRBD2. With 1 base clipped from V and 4 bases from J, the junction kept 4 bases outside the gene matches. This CDR3 contains 15 residues. CDR3: CASSLDSGRYNEQFF. In nucleotides, the CDR3 is TGTGCCAGCAGTTTAGATTCCGGGAGGTACAATGAGCAGTTCTTC.

A remark on this clonotype: As an off-target read in a library built for alpha chains, this beta chain has a frequency of little significance. The chain combines TRBV27 with TRBJ2-3, with TRBD2 matching over 10 bases. Per the germline V gene, CDR1 is MNHEY and CDR2 is SMNVEV (reference sequence). This CDR3 region has 14 residues. V gave up 7 bases and J gave up 6 bases; unmatched junction bases: 7. The CDR3 protein is CASTELAGADTQYF. CDR3 DNA: TGTGCCAGCACCGAGCTAGCGGGAGCCGATACGCAGTATTTT.

On this clonotype: The size of this beta chain means little, since it is a stray read in a library made for alpha chains. For the CDR3, the DNA is TGTGCCAGCTCACCCCTCGTAGCGGGGATCCACTCCGATGAGCAGTTCTTC. This gives the protein CASSPLVAGIHSDEQFF. The chain carries TRBV18 and TRBJ2-1; 8 bases match TRBD2. This CDR3 is 17 amino acids long. Germline loops: CDR1 KGHSH, CDR2 LQKENI. The J segment lost 8 bases and the V segment lost 3 bases, leaving 15 bases of the junction unmatched. The full variable domain, rest sourced from reference TRBV18 and TRBJ2-1, is NAGVMQNPRHLVRRRGQEARLRCSPMKGHSHVYWYRQLPEEGLKFMVYLQKENIIDESGMPKERFSAEFPKEGPSILRIQQVVRGDSAAYFCASSPLVAGIHSDEQFFGPGTRLTVL.

In its sample, this clonotype was seen a few times. In a library made to pick up alpha chains, this beta chain is a stray read with a size that means little. The V call is TRBV20-1, the J call TRBJ2-5; 8 nucleotides match TRBD1. There are 13 residues in the CDR3. Per germline, CDR1 DFQATT and CDR2 SNEGSKA (reference sequence). V lost 5 bases, J lost 5 bases, and 7 bases stayed unmatched. The DNA for the CDR3 is TGCAGTGCTTCGCAGGGGGCATGGGAGACCCAGTACTTC. Encoded protein: CSASQGAWETQYF.

This clonotype is large within its sample. Little can be read into the size of this beta chain, an off-target read in a library designed for alpha chains. The rearrangement joins TRBV30 to TRBJ1-4; 8 bases map to TRBD1. In germline, CDR1 is GTSNPN, CDR2 SVGIG (reference sequence). After removal of 4 bases from V and 8 bases from J, the junction contained 6 bases not matched to a gene. This CDR3 has 13 amino acids. The DNA of the CDR3 is TGTGCCTGGAAGGGGACAGGAGCCGAAAAACTGTTTTTT. Encoded protein: CAWKGTGAEKLFF.

This clonotype is large. This beta chain slipped into a library made for alpha chains as a stray read, so its size is not meaningful. This chain connects TRBV6-6 to TRBJ2-5; no clear D gene. The germline V and J ends were trimmed by 0 bases and 1 base, with 6 bases remaining between them. This CDR3 is built from 14 residues. Germline CDR1 reads MNHNY; CDR2 reads SVGAGI (reference sequence). Written as DNA, the CDR3 is TGTGCCAGCAGTTACTCACCGCGCCAAGAGACCCAGTACTTC. The encoded protein is CASSYSPRQETQYF.

This clonotype is labeled medium-sized. A library made for alpha chains picked up this beta chain off target, so its size means little. The chain recombines TRBV5-4 with TRBJ2-1, with 8 bases fitting TRBD2. This CDR3 spans 15 amino acids. After removal of 4 bases from V and 9 bases from J, the junction contained 12 bases not matched to a gene. The germline V gene has CDR1 SGHNT and CDR2 YYREEE (reference sequence). CDR3: CASSRSGTRRLEQFF. Written as DNA, the CDR3 is TGTGCCAGCAGCAGGTCCGGGACTAGAAGGCTTGAGCAGTTCTTC.

In regard to this clonotype: This beta chain was picked up by a library intended for alpha chains and is off target, so its count carries little meaning. This chain uses TRBV12-3 or TRBV12-4 with TRBJ2-5; a possible D gene is TRBD2 (6 bases). The germline V and J ends were trimmed by 5 bases and 1 base, with 14 bases remaining between them. The CDR3 runs 15 residues. The CDR3 DNA reads as TGTGCCAGCAGTCTCCCGGGGGAGGCCCAAGAGACCCAGTACTTC. This gives the protein CASSLPGEAQETQYF.

Turning to this clonotype: The library was designed around alpha chains, so this beta chain is a stray read whose abundance carries little weight. J is TRBJ1-1 and V is TRBV2; a possible D gene is TRBD1 (6 bases). V was clipped by 4 bases and J by 4 bases, with 10 bases between them. The germline V gene has CDR1 SNHLY and CDR2 FYNNEI. This CDR3 comprises 13 residues. Written as DNA, the CDR3 is TGTGCCAGCAGTGTTCCAGGGGCCACTGAAGCTTTCTTT. The encoded protein is CASSVPGATEAFF.

This clonotype is deemed medium-sized (0.01 to 0.1%). A library prepared for alpha chains yielded this beta chain as an off-target read; its size is of little meaning. The rearrangement links TRBV7-2 to TRBJ2-1; D is perhaps TRBD1 or TRBD2 (5 bases each). The germline CDR1 and CDR2 sequences are SGHTA and FQGNSA. V lost 4 bases, J lost 8 bases, and 18 bases lay in between. The CDR3 sequence is 15 residues long. The CDR3 DNA is TGTGCCAGCAGCTCATACAGTGGGGCCGGGGATGAGCAGTTCTTC. Protein product: CASSSYSGAGDEQFF.

This clonotype is classed as medium-sized. For a library built for alpha chains, this beta chain is a stray read; little rests on its size. This chain uses TRBV6-1 with TRBJ2-3, with D possibly matching TRBD2 (5 bases). The CDR3 has 15 amino acids. Trimming removed 7 bases at V and 1 base at J, with 15 bases between. Germline V gene lookup returns CDR1 MNHNS and CDR2 SASEGT. CDR3 bases: TGTGCCAGCAACCCAGGTCGGGGAGGCACAGATACGCAGTATTTT. The encoded protein is CASNPGRGGTDTQYF.

In regard to this clonotype: Within a library made for alpha chains, this beta chain is off target, and its count is uninformative. This sequence joins TRBV6-2 or TRBV6-3 and TRBJ2-5; D may be TRBD1 or TRBD2 (6 bases each). The CDR3 covers 14 residues. Germline V gives CDR1 MNHEY, CDR2 SVGEGT. Trimming removed 6 bases at V and 5 bases at J, with 16 bases between. The CDR3 reads CASSRGHPGETQYF. Here the CDR3 DNA reads TGTGCCAGCAGCCGGGGGCACCCTGGGGAGACCCAGTACTTC.

By its share, this clonotype is medium-sized. Found in a library prepared for alpha chains, this beta chain is an off-target read, and its abundance has little meaning. The CDR3 DNA follows: TGTGCCAGCAGCTTAGCGCCTCCGGCTTTCGGTAGCACAGATACGCAGTATTTT. It codes for CASSLAPPAFGSTDTQYF. The V gene is TRBV7-6, the J gene TRBJ2-3; D is undetermined. From germline, CDR1 is SGHVS and CDR2 FNYEAQ. Trimming removed 0 bases from V and 0 bases from J, with 16 bases in between. This CDR3 region has 18 residues.

A note on this clonotype: This beta chain represents an off-target read in a library built for alpha chains; its size is of limited meaning. The chain combines TRBV9 with TRBJ1-3; D remains ambiguous. This CDR3 is 13 amino acids long. Germline assignment: CDR1 SGDLS and CDR2 YYNGEE. Trimming removed 2 bases at V and 3 bases at J, with 6 bases between. The CDR3 sequence is CASSVDFGNTIYF. CDR3 DNA sequence: TGTGCCAGCAGCGTGGATTTTGGAAACACCATATATTTT.

About this clonotype itself: This beta chain represents an off-target read in a library built for alpha chains; its size is of limited meaning. The chain combines TRBV9 with TRBJ1-5, with D uncertain. CDR3 length equals 13 residues. The germline V gene has CDR1 SGDLS and CDR2 YYNGEE. Trimming stripped 2 bases from V and 3 bases from J, with 6 bases between. CDR3 nucleotides: TGTGCCAGCAGCGTGAGTATCAATCAGCCCCAGCATTTT. Amino acid sequence: CASSVSINQPQHF.

Remarks on this clonotype: Since it is a stray read in a library aimed at alpha chains, this beta chain has a size that is not meaningful. V is TRBV18 and J is TRBJ2-7, with 9 bases identical to TRBD1. V trimming: 6 bases; J trimming: 4 bases; junction bases outside the gene matches: 7. The CDR3 loop spans 14 amino acids. Looked up from germline, CDR1 is KGHSH and CDR2 is LQKENI. CDR3 in DNA: TGTGCCAGCTCCACCCGGGACAGGGTGTACGAGCAGTACTTC. Its protein product is CASSTRDRVYEQYF.

This clonotype was counted a few times. With the library built for alpha chains, this beta chain is off target and its frequency is not meaningful. The chain carries TRBV12-3 or TRBV12-4 and TRBJ2-7; TRBD2 is a possible D gene (5 bases). V lost 2 bases to trimming and J lost 3 bases, with 14 bases between them. The CDR3 totals 15 residues. The CDR3 region has the DNA TGTGCCAGCAGTTTATCCACTAGGCCTTACTACGAGCAGTACTTC. Translated, it gives CASSLSTRPYYEQYF.

As concerns this clonotype: This may be a read error, as it is one base from a much larger clone. As an off-target read in a library built for alpha chains, this beta chain has a frequency of little significance. The chain combines TRBV2 with TRBJ1-1, with D maybe TRBD1 (6 bases). This CDR3 is 14 amino acids long. Germline CDR1 reads SNHLY; CDR2 reads FYNNEI. DNA of the CDR3: TGTGTCAGCATAGAACAGGGTCCGGGCACTGAAGCTTTCTTT. Translated: CVSIEQGPGTEAFF. Drawing the rest from reference TRBV2 and TRBJ1-1, the complete variable domain is EPEVTQTPSHQVTQMGQEVILRCVPISNHLYFYWYRQILGQKVEFLVSFYNNEISEKSEIFDDQFSVERPDGSNFTLKIRSTKLEDSAMYFCVSIEQGPGTEAFFGQGTRLTVV.

This clonotype is large in the sample. This beta chain is an unintended read in a library built for alpha chains; its size means little. The chain is built from TRBV12-3 or TRBV12-4 and TRBJ2-7; D may correspond to TRBD1 or TRBD2 (5 bases each). The CDR3 length is 14 residues. The V gene lost 5 bases and the J gene lost 3 bases, with 14 bases spanning the gap. As DNA, the CDR3 is TGTGCCAGCAGTCGAGGACAAGGGAGCTACGAGCAGTACTTC. Amino acids: CASSRGQGSYEQYF.

Notes on this clonotype: Within a library made for alpha chains, this beta chain is off target, and its count is uninformative. The rearrangement uses TRBV6-2 or TRBV6-3 and TRBJ1-1; D ambiguous. Germline assignment: CDR1 MNHEY and CDR2 SVGEGT. The CDR3 runs 16 residues. V lost 4 bases to trimming and J lost 2 bases, with 17 bases between them. The CDR3 loop reads CASSSKIRTVNTEAFF. The CDR3 DNA reads TGTGCCAGCAGTTCTAAAATTAGGACGGTCAACACTGAAGCTTTCTTT.

As concerns this clonotype: The library was built for alpha chains, so this beta chain is an off-target read and its size means little. The chain carries TRBV6-2 or TRBV6-3 and TRBJ1-1, with unresolved D. The CDR3 contains 15 residues. The germline gives CDR1 MNHEY, CDR2 SVGEGT. Trimming pared 2 bases from V and 6 bases from J, leaving 16 bases between. The CDR3 sequence is CASSYGPGMRAEAFF. Here the CDR3 DNA reads TGTGCCAGCAGTTACGGTCCCGGGATGAGGGCTGAAGCTTTCTTT.

This clonotype was observed a handful of times. Since it is a stray read in a library aimed at alpha chains, this beta chain has a size that is not meaningful. The chain has TRBV12-3 or TRBV12-4 and TRBJ2-7; 9 bases match TRBD1. After removal of 5 bases from V and 1 base from J, the junction contained 3 bases not matched to a gene. The CDR3 totals 14 residues. CDR3 coding DNA: TGTGCCAGCAGTGACGGGACAGGGTCCTACGAGCAGTACTTC. Residues: CASSDGTGSYEQYF.